This T cell receptor (beta chain) was profiled in a study of blood T cell repertoires in COVID-19. On the study more broadly: Researchers got acute and convalescent COVID-19 samples from the United States, Italy and Spain.

The table came from immunoSEQ multiplex PCR; TCRdb's copy has only in-frame clones and leaves some out. This sample has 140,000 to 150,000 clones, with approximately 83% found just once. The Seattle patients, enrolled during active infection, were followed longitudinally. Only a few counts were recorded for this clone. Germline V gene data show CDR1 as SGHTA and CDR2 as FQGTGA. The V segment lost 5 bases and the J segment 4 bases; nucleotides outside the gene matches: 7. The CDR3 has 15 amino acids. The gene calls are TRBV7-3 and TRBJ2-1; 8 nucleotides match TRBD1. Sequenced sample: peripheral blood. The receptor was derived from a woman between 55 and 75 years old with COVID-19, enrolled during active disease. CDR3: CASSLVGQGYNEQFF. CDR3 DNA sequence: TGTGCCAGCAGCCTAGTAGGACAGGGATACAATGAGCAGTTCTTC. Full variable domain (rest looked up from reference TRBV7-3 and TRBJ2-1): GAGVSQTPSNKVTEKGKYVELRCDPISGHTALYWYRQSLGQGPEFLIYFQGTGAADDSGLPNDRFFAVRPEGSVSTLKIQRTERGDSAVYLCASSLVGQGYNEQFFGPGTRLTVL.